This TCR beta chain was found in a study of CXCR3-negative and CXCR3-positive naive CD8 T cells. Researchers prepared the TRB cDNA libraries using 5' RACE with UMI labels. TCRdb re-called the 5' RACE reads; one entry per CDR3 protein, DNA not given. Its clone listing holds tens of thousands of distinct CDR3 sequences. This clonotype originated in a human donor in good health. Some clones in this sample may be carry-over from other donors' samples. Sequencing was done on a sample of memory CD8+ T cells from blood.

The CDR3 spells CASSYSAIYEQYF. The rearrangement links TRBV6-5 to TRBJ2-7. The CDR3 length is 13 residues. Germline V gene lookup returns CDR1 MNHEY and CDR2 SVGAGI.